Listed below are T cell receptor beta chains from one sample, sequenced in a study of T cell changes during pregnancy in multiple sclerosis. Generated by immunoSEQ multiplex PCR, the TCRdb table keeps only in-frame clones and is missing some. The top ten hold around 0.4% of the sample, which has roughly 32,000 clones, around 90% seen once. Sample: CD4+ T cells from peripheral blood mononuclear cells, taken in the second trimester of pregnancy. These receptors all come from a female donor in good health, enrolled as a control in a pregnancy study. Each CDR3 is given without its conserved first and last residue. Each record gives: CDR3 length, J gene, V gene, CDR3 protein.

11 | TRBJ2-7 | TRBV7-8 | ASRPPGGLEQY
16 | TRBJ1-5 | TRBV6-7 | ARDVRQGMRKNNQPQH
13 | TRBJ2-4 | TRBV7-2 | ASSPVGDRVDIQY
13 | TRBJ2-2 | TRBV19 | ASKGGGSNTGELF
12 | TRBJ2-2 | TRBV5-8 | ASSLGTVSGELF
12 | TRBJ2-3 | TRBV2 | ASSDSSRTDTQY
13 | TRBJ2-3 | TRBV9 | ASSLTSYSTDTQY
12 | TRBJ2-2 | TRBV6-6 | ASSPGLNTGELF
17 | TRBJ2-1 | TRBV10-3 | AISESGAVYKSSYNEQF
13 | TRBJ1-6 | TRBV30 | AWSDQQGLSSPLH
9 | TRBJ2-2 | TRBV2 | ASWATGELF
12 | TRBJ1-2 | TRBV7-2 | ASSHRSAGYGYT
13 | TRBJ2-3 | TRBV5-1 | ASSPLAENTDTQY
14 | TRBJ2-5 | TRBV28 | ASSFLGTGYQETQY
15 | TRBJ2-3 | TRBV5-6 | ASTLGGGSWMADTQY
13 | TRBJ1-6 | TRBV6-4 | ASSDGAGLNSPLH
14 | TRBJ2-1 | TRBV29-1 | SVEDTGALMGNEQF
13 | TRBJ2-1 | TRBV5-1 | ASRPPGHGYNEQF
10 | TRBJ2-3 | TRBV7-8 | ASSLVSDTQY
12 | TRBJ2-7 | TRBV10-3 | AISETTGPYEQY